The TCR beta chain under discussion was sequenced for a study of cytomegalovirus exposure and HLA in healthy donors. The ends were cut back, 5 bases at V and 5 bases at J, with 19 bases in the middle. In germline, CDR1 is SGHTA, CDR2 FQGNSA. This CDR3 contains 16 residues. The PCR contained 60 Vbeta and 13 Jbeta primers. Generated by immunoSEQ multiplex PCR, the TCRdb table keeps only in-frame clones and is missing some. The table includes under 200,000 clones, about 77% detected once. This clonotype was obtained from a man younger than 40 in good health and CMV-seronegative. Sequenced input: PBMCs. The chain has TRBV7-2 and TRBJ1-5; D might be TRBD1 (5 bases). For the CDR3, the DNA is TGTGCCAGCAGCCTCGGCGGGGGAAGGTACGATCAGCCCCAGCATTTT. Residues: CASSLGGGRYDQPQHF.